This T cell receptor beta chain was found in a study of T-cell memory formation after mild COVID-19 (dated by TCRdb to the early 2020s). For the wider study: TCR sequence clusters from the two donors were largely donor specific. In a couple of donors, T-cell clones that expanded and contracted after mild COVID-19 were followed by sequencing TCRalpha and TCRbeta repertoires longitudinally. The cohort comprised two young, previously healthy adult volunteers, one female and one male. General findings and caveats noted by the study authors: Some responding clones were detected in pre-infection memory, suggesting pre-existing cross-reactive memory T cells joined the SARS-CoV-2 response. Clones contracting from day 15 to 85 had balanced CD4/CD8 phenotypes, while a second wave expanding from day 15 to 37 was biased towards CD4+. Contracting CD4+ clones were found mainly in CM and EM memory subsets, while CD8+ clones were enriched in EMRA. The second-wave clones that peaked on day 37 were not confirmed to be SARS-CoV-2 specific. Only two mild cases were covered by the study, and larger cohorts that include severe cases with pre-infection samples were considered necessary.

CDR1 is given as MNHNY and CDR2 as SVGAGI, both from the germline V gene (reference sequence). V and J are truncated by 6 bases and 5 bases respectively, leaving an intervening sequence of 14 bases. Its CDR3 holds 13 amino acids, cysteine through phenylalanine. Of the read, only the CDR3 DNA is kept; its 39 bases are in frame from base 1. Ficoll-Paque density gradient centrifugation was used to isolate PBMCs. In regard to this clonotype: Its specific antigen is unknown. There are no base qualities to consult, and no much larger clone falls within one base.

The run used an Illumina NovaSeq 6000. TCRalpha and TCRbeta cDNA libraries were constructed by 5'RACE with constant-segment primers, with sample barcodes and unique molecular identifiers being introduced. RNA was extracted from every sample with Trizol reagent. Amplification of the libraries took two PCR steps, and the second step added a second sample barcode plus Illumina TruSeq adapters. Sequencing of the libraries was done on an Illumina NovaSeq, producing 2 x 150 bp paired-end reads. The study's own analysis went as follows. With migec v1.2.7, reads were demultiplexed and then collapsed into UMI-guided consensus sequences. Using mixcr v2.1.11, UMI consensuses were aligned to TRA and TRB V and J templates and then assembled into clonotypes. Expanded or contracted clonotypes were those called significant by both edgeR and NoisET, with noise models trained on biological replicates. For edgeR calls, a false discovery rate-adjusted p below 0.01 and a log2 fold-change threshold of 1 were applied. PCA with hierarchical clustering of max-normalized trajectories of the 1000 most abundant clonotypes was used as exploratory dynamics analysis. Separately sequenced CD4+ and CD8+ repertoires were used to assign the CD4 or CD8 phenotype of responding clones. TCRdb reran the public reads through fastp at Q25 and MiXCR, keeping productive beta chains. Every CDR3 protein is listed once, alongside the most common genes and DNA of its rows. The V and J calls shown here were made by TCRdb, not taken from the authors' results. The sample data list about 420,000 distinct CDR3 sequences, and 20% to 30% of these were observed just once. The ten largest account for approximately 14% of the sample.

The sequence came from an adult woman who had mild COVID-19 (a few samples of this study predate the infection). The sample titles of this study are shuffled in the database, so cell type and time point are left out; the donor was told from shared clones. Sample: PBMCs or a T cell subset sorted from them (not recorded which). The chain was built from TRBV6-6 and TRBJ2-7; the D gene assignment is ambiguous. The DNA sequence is TGTGCCAGCAGCCGGCCACCGGCCAACGAGCAGTACTTC. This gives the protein CASSRPPANEQYF.